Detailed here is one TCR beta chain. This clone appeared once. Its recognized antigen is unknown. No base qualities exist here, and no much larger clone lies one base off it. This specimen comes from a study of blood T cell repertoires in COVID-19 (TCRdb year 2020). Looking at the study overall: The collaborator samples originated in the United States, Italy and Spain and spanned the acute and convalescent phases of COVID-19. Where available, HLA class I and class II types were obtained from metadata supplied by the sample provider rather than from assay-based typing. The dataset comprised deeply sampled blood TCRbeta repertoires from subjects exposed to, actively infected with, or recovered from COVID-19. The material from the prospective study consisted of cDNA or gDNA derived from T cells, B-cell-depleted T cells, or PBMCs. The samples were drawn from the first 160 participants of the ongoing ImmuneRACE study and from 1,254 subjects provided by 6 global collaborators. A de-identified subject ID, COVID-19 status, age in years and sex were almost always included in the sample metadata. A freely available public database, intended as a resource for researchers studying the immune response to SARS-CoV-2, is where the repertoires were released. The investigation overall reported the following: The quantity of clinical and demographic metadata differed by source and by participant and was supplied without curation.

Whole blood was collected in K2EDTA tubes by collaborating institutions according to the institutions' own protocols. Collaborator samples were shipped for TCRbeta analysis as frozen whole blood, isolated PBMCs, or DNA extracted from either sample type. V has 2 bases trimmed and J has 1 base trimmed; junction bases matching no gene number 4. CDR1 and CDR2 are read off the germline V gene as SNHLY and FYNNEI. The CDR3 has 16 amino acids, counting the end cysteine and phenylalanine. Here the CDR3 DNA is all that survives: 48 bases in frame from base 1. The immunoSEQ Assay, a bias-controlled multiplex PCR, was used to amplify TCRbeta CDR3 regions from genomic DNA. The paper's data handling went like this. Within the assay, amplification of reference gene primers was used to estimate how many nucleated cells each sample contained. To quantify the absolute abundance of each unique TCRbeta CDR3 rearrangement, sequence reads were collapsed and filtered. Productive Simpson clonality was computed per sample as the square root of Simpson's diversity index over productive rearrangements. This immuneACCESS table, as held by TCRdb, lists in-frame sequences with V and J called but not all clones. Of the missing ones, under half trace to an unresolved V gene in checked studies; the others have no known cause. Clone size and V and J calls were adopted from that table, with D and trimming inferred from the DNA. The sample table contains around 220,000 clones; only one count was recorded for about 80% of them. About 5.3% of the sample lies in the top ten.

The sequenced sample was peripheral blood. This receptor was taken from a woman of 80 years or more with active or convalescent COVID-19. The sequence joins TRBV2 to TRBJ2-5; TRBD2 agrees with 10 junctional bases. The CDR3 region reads CASSEWLAGVQETQYF. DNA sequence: TGTGCCAGCAGTGAATGGCTAGCGGGAGTCCAAGAGACCCAGTACTTC.